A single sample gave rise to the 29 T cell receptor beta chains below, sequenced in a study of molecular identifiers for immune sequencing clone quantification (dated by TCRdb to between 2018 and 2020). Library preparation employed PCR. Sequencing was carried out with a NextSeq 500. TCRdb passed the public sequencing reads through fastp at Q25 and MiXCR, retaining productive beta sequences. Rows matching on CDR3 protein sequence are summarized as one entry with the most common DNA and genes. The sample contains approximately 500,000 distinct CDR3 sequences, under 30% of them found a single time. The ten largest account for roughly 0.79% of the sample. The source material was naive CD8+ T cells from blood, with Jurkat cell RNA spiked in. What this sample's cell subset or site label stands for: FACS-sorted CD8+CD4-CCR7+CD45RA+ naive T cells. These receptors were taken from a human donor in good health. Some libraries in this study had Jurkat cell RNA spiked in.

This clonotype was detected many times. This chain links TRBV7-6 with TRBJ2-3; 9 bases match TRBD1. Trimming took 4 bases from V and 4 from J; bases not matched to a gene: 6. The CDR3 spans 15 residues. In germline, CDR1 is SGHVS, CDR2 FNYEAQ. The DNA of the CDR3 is TGTGCCAGCAGCTGGGGACAGGGAGGTGCAGATACGCAGTATTTT. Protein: CASSWGQGGADTQYF. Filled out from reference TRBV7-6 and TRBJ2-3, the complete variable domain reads GAGVSQSPRYKVTKRGQDVALRCDPISGHVSLYWYRQALGQGPEFLTYFNYEAQQDKSGLPNDRFSAERPEGSISTLTIQRTEQRDSAMYRCASSWGQGGADTQYFGPGTRLTVL.

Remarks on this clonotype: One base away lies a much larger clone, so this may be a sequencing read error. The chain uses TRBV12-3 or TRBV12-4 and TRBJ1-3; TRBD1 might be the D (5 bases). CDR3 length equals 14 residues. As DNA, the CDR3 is TGTGCCAGCAGCCCTTGGGACTCTGGAAGCACCATATATTTT. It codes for CASSPWDSGSTIYF.

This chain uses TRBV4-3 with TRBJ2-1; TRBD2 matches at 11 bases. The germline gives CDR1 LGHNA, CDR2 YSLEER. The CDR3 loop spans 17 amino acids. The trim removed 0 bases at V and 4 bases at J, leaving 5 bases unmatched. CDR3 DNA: TGCGCCAGCAGCCAAGATTGGGCTAGCGGGGGGTACAATGAGCAGTTCTTC. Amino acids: CASSQDWASGGYNEQFF.

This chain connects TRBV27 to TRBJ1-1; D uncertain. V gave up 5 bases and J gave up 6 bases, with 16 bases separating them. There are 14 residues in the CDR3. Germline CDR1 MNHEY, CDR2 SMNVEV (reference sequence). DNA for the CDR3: TGTGCCAGCAGTCCCTTCTCGGGAAACGCTGAAGCTTTCTTT. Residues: CASSPFSGNAEAFF.

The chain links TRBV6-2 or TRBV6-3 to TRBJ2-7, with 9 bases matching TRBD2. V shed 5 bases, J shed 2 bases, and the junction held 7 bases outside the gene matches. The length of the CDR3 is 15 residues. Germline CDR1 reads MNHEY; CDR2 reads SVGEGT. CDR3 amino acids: CASSPLAGPTYEQYF. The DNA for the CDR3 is TGTGCCAGCAGTCCTCTAGCGGGGCCCACCTACGAGCAGTACTTC.

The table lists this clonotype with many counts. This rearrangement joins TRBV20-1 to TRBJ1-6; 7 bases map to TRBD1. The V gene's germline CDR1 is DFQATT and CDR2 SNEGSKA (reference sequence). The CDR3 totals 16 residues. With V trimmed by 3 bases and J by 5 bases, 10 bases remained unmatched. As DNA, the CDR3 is TGCAGTGCTAGCGTGAAACAGGGGTTGAATAATTCACCCCTCCACTTT. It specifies CSASVKQGLNNSPLHF.

The CDR3 DNA sequence: TGTGCCAGCAGTGACCCGCACCATAGCACAGATACGCAGTATTTT. Its protein product is CASSDPHHSTDTQYF. The J gene is TRBJ2-3, the V gene TRBV2; no clear D. The V gene's germline CDR1 is SNHLY and CDR2 FYNNEI. The CDR3 covers 15 residues. V gave up 3 bases and J gave up 0 bases, with 10 bases separating them.

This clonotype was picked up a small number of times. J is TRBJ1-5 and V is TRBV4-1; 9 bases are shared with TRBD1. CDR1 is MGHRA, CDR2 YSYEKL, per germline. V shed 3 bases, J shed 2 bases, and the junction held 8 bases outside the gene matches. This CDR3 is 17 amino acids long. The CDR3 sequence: CASSHTRDRAGNQPQHF. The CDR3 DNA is TGCGCCAGCAGCCACACAAGGGACAGGGCTGGCAATCAGCCCCAGCATTTT.

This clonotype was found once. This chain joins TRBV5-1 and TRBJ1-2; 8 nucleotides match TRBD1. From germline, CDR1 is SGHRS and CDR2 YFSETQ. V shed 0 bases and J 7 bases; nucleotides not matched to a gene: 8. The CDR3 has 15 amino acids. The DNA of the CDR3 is TGCGCCAGCAGCTTGGTGACAGGGGTAGTGTTTGGCTACACCTTC. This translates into CASSLVTGVVFGYTF.

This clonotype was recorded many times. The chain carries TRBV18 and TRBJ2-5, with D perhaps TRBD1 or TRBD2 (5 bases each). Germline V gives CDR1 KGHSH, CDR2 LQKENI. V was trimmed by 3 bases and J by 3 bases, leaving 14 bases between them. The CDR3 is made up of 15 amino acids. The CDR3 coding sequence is TGTGCCAGCTCACCTCCCCGGGGCGCTGAAGAGACCCAGTACTTC. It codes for CASSPPRGAEETQYF.

CDR3 sequence (DNA): TGTGCCACCAGTGACGAGACAGGGATCAATGAGCAGTTCTTC. Its translation is CATSDETGINEQFF. This sequence joins TRBV24-1 and TRBJ2-1; 7 positions match TRBD1. This CDR3 has 14 amino acids. Germline loops: CDR1 KGHDR, CDR2 SFDVKD. V lost 4 bases and J lost 6; bases outside the gene matches: 5.

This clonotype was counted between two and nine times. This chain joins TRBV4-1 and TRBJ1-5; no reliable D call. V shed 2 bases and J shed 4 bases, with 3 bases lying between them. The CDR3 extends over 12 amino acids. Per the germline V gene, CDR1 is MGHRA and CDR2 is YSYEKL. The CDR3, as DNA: TGCGCCAGCAGCCAACCGAATCAGCCCCAGCATTTT. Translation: CASSQPNQPQHF.

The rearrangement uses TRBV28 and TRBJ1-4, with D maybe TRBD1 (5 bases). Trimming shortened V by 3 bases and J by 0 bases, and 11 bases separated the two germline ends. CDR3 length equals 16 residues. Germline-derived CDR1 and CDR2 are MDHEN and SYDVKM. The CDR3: CASSLGQTATNEKLFF. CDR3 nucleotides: TGTGCCAGCAGTTTGGGGCAAACTGCAACTAATGAAAAACTGTTTTTT.

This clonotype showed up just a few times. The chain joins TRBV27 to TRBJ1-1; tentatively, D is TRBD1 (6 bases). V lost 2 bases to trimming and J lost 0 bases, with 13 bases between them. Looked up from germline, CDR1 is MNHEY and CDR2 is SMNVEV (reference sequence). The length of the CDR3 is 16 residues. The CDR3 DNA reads TGTGCCAGCAGTTTAGGACAGCCTACTTTGAACACTGAAGCTTTCTTT. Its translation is CASSLGQPTLNTEAFF.

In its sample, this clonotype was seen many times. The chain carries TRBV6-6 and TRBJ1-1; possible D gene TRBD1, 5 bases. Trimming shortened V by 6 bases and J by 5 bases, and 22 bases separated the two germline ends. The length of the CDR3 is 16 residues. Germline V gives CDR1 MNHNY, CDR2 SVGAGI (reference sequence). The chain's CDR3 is CASRGTGGAVYTEAFF. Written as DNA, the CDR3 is TGTGCCAGCAGAGGGACGGGAGGGGCGGTGTATACTGAAGCTTTCTTT.

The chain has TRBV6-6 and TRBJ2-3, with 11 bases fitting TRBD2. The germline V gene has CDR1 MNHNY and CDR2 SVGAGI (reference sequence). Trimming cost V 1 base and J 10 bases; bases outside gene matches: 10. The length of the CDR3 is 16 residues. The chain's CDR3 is CASSYLTSGITDPQYF. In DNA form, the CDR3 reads TGTGCCAGCAGTTACTTGACTAGCGGGATCACCGATCCGCAGTATTTT.

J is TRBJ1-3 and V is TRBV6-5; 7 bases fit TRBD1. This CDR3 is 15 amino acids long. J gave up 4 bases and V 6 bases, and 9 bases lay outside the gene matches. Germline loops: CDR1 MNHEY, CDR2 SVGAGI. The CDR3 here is CASSPPGDSGNTIYF. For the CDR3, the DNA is TGTGCCAGCAGCCCCCCGGGGGACAGCGGAAACACCATATATTTT.

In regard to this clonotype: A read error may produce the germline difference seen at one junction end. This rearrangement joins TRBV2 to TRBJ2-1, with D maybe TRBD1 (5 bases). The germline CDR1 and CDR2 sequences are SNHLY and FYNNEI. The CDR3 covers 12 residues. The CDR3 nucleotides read TGTGCCAGACTGACAGATGACAATGAGCGGTTCTTC. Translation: CARLTDDNERFF.

CDR3 DNA sequence: TGTGCCAGCAGCTTATTCGGGGCCCACTCCTACAATGAGCAGTTCTTC. It codes for CASSLFGAHSYNEQFF. The chain employs TRBV7-8 and TRBJ2-1, with D perhaps being TRBD1 or TRBD2 (5 bases each). The CDR3 is 16 amino acids. The germline CDR1 and CDR2 sequences are SGHVS and FQNEAQ. Trimming pared 2 bases from V and 0 bases from J, leaving 11 bases between.

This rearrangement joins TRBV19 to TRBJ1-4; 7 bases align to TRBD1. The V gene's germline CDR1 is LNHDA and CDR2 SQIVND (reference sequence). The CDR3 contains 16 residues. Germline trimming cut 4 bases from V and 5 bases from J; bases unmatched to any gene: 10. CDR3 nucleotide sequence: TGTGCCAGTAGTAACGGCCGGGACAGACCAAATGAAAAACTGTTTTTT. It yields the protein CASSNGRDRPNEKLFF. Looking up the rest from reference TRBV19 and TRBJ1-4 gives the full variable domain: DGGITQSPKYLFRKEGQNVTLSCEQNLNHDAMYWYRQDPGQGLRLIYYSQIVNDFQKGDIAEGYSVSREKKESFPLTVTSAQKNPTAFYLCASSNGRDRPNEKLFFGSGTQLSVL.

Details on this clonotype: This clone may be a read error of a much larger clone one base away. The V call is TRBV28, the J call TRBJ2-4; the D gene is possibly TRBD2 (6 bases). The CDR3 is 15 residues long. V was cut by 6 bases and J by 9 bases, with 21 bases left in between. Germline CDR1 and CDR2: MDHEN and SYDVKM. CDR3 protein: CASSRRLGGIGIQYF. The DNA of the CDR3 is TGTGCCAGCAGCCGACGACTAGGCGGGATCGGCATTCAGTACTTC.

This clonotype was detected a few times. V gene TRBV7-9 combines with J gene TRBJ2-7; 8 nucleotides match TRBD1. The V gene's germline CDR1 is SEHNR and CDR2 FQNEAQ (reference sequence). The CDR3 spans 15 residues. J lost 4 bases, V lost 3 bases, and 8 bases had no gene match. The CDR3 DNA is TGTGCCAGCAGCTTCGGACAGGGCCCTGGGTACGAGCAGTACTTC. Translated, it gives CASSFGQGPGYEQYF.

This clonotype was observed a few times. CDR3 loop: CASKEGRGTDTQYF. Here the CDR3 DNA reads TGTGCCAGCAAGGAAGGCAGGGGCACAGATACGCAGTATTTT. The V gene is TRBV13, the J gene TRBJ2-3, with D possibly TRBD1 on 5 matching bases. The V end lost 7 bases, the J end lost 1 base, and 12 bases lay between the germline ends. The germline CDR1 and CDR2 sequences are PRHDT and FYEKMQ (reference sequence). The CDR3 spans 14 residues. The variable domain in full, with the rest retrieved from reference TRBV13 and TRBJ2-3, is AAGVIQSPRHLIKEKRETATLKCYPIPRHDTVYWYQQGPGQDPQFLISFYEKMQSDKGSIPDRFSAQQFSDYHSELNMSSLELGDSALYFCASKEGRGTDTQYFGPGTRLTVL.

The CDR3 protein is CASSVVERAIIDTQYF. In DNA form, the CDR3 reads TGTGCCAGCAGCGTAGTGGAGCGGGCAATCATAGATACGCAGTATTTT. The chain has TRBV9 and TRBJ2-3, with D possibly matching TRBD2 (6 bases). The CDR3 length is 16 residues. The germline CDR1 and CDR2 sequences are SGDLS and YYNGEE. The ends were cut back, 0 bases at V and 5 bases at J, with 16 bases in the middle. Full variable domain (remainder filled in from reference TRBV9 and TRBJ2-3): DSGVTQTPKHLITATGQRVTLRCSPRSGDLSVYWYQQSLDQGLQFLIQYYNGEERAKGNILERFSAQQFPDLHSELNLSSLELGDSALYFCASSVVERAIIDTQYFGPGTRLTVL.

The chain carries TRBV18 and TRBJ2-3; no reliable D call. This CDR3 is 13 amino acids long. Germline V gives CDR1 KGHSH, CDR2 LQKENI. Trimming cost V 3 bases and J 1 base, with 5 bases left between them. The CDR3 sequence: CASSPVGTDTQYF. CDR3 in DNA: TGTGCCAGCTCACCGGTGGGCACAGATACGCAGTATTTT.

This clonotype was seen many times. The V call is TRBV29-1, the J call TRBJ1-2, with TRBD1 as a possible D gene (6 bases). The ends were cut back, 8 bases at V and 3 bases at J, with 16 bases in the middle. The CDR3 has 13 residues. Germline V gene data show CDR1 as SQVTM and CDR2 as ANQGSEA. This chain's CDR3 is CSYLSGVDYGYTF. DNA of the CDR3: TGCAGCTACCTATCAGGGGTCGACTATGGCTACACCTTC.

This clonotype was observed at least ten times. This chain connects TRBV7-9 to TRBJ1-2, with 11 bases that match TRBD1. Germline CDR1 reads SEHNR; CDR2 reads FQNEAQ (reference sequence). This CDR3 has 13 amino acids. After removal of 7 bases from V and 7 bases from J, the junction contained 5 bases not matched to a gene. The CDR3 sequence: CASKGQGAFGYTF. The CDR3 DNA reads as TGTGCCAGCAAAGGACAGGGGGCGTTTGGCTACACCTTC. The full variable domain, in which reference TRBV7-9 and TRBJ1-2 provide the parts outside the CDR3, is DTGVSQNPRHKITKRGQNVTFRCDPISEHNRLYWYRQTLGQGPEFLTYFQNEAQLEKSRLLSDRFSAERPKGSFSTLEIQRTEQGDSAMYLCASKGQGAFGYTFGSGTRLTVV.

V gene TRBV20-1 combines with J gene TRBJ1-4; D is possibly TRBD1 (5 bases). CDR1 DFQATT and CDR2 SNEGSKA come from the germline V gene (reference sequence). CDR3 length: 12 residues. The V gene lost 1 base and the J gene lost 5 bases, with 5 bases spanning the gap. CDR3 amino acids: CSARGGNEKLFF. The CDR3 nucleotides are TGCAGTGCTAGAGGGGGGAATGAAAAACTGTTTTTT.

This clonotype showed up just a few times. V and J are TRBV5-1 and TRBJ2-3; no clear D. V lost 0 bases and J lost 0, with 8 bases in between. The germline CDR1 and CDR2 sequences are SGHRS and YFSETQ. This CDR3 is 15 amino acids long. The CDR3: CASSLVSQSTDTQYF. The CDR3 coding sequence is TGCGCCAGCAGCTTGGTTAGTCAGAGCACAGATACGCAGTATTTT.